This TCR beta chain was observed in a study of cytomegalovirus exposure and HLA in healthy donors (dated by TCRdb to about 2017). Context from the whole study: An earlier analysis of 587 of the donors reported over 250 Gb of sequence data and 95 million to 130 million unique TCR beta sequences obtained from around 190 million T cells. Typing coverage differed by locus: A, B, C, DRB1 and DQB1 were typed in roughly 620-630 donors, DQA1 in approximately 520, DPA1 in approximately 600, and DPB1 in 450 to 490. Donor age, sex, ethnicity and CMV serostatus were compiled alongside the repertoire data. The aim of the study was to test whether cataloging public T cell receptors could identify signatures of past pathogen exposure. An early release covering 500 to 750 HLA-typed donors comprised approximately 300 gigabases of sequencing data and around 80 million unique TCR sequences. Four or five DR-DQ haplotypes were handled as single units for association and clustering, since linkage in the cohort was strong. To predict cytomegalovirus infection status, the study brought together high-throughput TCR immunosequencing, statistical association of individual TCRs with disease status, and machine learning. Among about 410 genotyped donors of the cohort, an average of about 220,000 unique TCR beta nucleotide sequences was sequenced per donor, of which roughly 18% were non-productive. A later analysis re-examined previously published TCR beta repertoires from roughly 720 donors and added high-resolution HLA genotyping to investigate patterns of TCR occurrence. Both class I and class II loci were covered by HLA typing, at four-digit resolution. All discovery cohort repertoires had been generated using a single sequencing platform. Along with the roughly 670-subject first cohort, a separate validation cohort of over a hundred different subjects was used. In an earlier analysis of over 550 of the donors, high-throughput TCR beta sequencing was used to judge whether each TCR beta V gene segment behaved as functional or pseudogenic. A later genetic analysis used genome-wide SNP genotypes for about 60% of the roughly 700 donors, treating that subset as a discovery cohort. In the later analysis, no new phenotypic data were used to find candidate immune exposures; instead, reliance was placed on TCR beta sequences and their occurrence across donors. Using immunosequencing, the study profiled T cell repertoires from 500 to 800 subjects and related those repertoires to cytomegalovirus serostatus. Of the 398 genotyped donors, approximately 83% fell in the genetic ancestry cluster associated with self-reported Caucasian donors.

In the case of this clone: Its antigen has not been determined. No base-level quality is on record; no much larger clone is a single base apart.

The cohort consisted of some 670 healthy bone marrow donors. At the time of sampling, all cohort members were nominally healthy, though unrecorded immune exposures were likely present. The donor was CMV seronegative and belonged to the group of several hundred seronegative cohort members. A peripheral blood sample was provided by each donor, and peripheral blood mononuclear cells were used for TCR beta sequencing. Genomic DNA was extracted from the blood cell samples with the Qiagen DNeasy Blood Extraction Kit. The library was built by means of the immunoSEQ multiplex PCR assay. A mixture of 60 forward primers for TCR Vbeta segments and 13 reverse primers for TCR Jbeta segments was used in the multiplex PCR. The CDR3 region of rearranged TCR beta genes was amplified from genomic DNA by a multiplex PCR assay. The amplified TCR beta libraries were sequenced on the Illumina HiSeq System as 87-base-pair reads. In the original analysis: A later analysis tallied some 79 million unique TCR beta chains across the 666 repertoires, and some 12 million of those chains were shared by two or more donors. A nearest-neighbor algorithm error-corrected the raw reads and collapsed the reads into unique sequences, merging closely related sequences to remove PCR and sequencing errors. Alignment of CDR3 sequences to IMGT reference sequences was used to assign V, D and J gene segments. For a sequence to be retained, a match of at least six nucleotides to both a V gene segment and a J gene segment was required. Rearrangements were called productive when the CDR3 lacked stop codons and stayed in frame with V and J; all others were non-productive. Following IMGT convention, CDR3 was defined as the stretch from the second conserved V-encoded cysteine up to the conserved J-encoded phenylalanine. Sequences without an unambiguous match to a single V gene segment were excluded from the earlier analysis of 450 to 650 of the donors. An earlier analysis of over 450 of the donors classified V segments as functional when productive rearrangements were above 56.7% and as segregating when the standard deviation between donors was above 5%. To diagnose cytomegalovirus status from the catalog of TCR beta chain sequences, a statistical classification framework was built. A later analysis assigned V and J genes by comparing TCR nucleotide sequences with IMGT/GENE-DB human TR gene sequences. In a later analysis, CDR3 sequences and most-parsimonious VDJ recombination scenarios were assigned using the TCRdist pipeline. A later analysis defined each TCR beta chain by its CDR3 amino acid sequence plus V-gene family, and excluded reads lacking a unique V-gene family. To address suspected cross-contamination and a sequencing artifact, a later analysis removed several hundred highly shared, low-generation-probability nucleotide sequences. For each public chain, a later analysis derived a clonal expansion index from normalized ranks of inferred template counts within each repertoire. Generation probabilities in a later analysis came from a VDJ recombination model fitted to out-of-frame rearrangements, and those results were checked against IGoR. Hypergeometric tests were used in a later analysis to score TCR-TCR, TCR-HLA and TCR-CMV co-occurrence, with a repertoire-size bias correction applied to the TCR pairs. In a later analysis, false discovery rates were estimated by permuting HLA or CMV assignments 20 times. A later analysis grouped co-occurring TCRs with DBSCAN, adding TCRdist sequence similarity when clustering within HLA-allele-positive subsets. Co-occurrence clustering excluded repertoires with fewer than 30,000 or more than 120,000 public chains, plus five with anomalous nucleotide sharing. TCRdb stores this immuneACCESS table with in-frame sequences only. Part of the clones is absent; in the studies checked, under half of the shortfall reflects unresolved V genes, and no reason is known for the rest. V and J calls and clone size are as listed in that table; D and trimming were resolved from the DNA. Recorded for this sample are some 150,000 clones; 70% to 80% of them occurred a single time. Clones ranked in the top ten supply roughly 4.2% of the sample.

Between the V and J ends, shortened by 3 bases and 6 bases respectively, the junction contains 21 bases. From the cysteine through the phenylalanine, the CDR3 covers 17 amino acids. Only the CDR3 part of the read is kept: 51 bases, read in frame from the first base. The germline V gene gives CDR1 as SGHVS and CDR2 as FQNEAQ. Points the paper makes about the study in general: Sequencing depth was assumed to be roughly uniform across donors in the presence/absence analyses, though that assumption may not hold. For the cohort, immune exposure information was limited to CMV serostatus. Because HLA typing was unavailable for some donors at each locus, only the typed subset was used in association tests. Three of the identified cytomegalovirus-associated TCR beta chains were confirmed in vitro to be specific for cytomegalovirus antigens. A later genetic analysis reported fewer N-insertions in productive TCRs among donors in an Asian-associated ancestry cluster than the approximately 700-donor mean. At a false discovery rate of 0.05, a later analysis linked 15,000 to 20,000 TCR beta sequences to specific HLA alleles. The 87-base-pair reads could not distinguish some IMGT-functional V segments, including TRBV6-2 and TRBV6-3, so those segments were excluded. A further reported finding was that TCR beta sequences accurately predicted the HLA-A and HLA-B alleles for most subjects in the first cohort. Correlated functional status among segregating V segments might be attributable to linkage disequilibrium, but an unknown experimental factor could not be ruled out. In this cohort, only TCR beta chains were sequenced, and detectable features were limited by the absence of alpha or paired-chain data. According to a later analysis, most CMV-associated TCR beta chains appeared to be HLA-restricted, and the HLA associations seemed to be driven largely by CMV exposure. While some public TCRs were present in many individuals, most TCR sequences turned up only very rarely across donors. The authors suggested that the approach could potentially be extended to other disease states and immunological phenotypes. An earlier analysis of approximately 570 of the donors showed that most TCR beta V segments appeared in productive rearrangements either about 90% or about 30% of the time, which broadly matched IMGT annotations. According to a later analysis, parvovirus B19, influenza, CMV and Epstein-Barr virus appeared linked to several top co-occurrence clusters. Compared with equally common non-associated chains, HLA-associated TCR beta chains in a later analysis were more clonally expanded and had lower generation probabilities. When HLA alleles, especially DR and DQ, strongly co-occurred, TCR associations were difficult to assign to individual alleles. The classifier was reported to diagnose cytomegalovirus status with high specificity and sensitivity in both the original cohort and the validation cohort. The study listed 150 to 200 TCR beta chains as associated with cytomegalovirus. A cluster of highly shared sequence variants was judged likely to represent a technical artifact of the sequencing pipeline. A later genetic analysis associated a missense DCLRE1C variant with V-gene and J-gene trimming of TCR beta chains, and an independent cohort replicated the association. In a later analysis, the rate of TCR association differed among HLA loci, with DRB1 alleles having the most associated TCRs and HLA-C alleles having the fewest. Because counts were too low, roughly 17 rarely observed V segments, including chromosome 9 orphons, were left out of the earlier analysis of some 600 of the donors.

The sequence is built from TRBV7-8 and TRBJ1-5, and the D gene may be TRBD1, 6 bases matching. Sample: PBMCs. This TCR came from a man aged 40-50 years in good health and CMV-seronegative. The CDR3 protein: CASSFSSGGGGSQPQHF. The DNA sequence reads TGTGCCAGCAGCTTTAGTTCGGGGGGCGGAGGAAGTCAGCCCCAGCATTTT.